What follows are 32 T cell receptor beta chains derived from one specimen sequenced in a study of shared clonotypes between healthy human individuals. Repertoires were generated with immunoSEQ multiplex PCR, while TCRdb's copy carries only in-frame clones and drops some. The sample includes fewer than 650,000 clones, 60% to 85% of them seen just once. Specimen: PBMCs. All receptors derive from a woman in her forties in good health. Some clones in this sample may be carry-over from other donors' samples.

CDR3 residues: CASSQEFLWGNYGYTF. The CDR3 DNA follows: TGCGCCAGCAGCCAAGAATTTCTCTGGGGAAACTATGGCTACACCTTC. The chain is built from TRBV4-1 and TRBJ1-2; D unresolved. CDR1 is MGHRA and CDR2 is YSYEKL in the germline V gene. The CDR3 is 16 amino acids. V lost 0 bases, J lost 2 bases, and 13 bases lay in between.

The J gene is TRBJ1-5, the V gene TRBV6-6; D not certain. This CDR3 comprises 13 residues. CDR1 is MNHNY, CDR2 SVGAGI, per germline (reference sequence). Trimming pared 6 bases from V and 6 bases from J, leaving 12 bases between. CDR3 sequence reads: CASSQSERQPQHF. In DNA, the CDR3 is TGTGCCAGCAGCCAATCAGAGCGTCAGCCCCAGCATTTT.

On this clone itself: A far larger clone is only one base removed, so a read error is likely. The chain carries TRBV25-1 and TRBJ1-1; no clear D. V was cut by 2 bases and J by 1 base, with 5 bases left in between. The CDR3 spans 13 residues. The germline CDR1 and CDR2 sequences are MGHDK and SYGVNS. CDR3 bases: TGTGCCAGCAGTGAACAGACGAACACTGAAGCTTTCTTT. Residues: CASSEQTNTEAFF.

The chain employs TRBV7-9 and TRBJ2-7, with TRBD1 matching over 7 bases. Germline CDR1 and CDR2: SEHNR and FQNEAQ (reference sequence). The V segment lost 4 bases and the J segment 9 bases; nucleotides outside the gene matches: 9. This CDR3 has 13 amino acids. This chain's CDR3 is CASSSFYRGRQYF. CDR3 DNA: TGTGCCAGCAGCTCCTTCTACAGGGGCCGGCAGTACTTC.

The chain couples TRBV6-6 to TRBJ2-7; TRBD2 matches at 10 bases. The trim removed 5 bases at V and 2 bases at J, leaving 6 bases unmatched. The CDR3 is 15 amino acids. CDR1 and CDR2 (germline): MNHNY, SVGAGI (reference sequence). CDR3: CASSVASGSTYEQYF. The CDR3 coding sequence is TGTGCCAGCAGTGTTGCTAGCGGGAGCACCTACGAGCAGTACTTC.

The genes are TRBV15 and TRBJ2-3; no definite D call. CDR1 LNHNV and CDR2 YYDKDF come from the germline V gene (reference sequence). The CDR3 is 11 residues long. Trimming left V 5 bases short and J 7 bases short, with 7 bases between. CDR3 residues: CATSSFNTQYF. CDR3 in DNA: TGTGCCACCAGCTCTTTCAATACGCAGTATTTT.

The chain uses TRBV6-5 and TRBJ2-3; D not certain. Germline lookup yields CDR1 MNHEY and CDR2 SVGAGI. Trimming pared 2 bases from V and 2 bases from J, leaving 8 bases between. This CDR3 comprises 14 residues. The CDR3 loop reads CASSYRGATDTQYF. In DNA form, the CDR3 reads TGTGCCAGCAGTTACCGTGGAGCCACAGATACGCAGTATTTT.

This clone was seen at least ten times. The same CDR3 is also encoded by other DNA sequences in this sample. The chain joins TRBV2 to TRBJ1-2; tentatively, D is TRBD1 (5 bases). Germline values: CDR1 SNHLY, CDR2 FYNNEI. Trimming stripped 4 bases from V and 4 bases from J, with 13 bases between. This CDR3 has 14 amino acids. DNA of the CDR3: TGTGCCAGCAGTGTGGGGCCGAGTCCCTATGGCTACACCTTC. Its protein is CASSVGPSPYGYTF.

Notes on this clone: One base separates it from a far larger clone, so it is likely a read error. The chain has TRBV10-3 and TRBJ2-1, with 8 bases aligning to TRBD1. This CDR3 has 12 amino acids. Germline-derived CDR1 and CDR2 are ENHRY and SYGVKD. The V gene end was trimmed by 2 bases and the J gene end by 12 bases; junction bases not matched to a gene: 3. CDR3 in DNA: TGTGCCATCAGTGAGCCTGGACAGGGGCAGTTCTTC. Its protein product is CAISEPGQGQFF.

This clone was observed a handful of times. This rearrangement joins TRBV28 to TRBJ1-5; D not resolved. The CDR3 loop spans 14 amino acids. Germline V gene sequence: CDR1 MDHEN, CDR2 SYDVKM. Trimming shortened V by 5 bases and J by 1 base, and 9 bases separated the two germline ends. CDR3 region: CASSRYYSNQPQHF. The DNA of the CDR3 is TGTGCCAGCAGTCGGTATTACAGCAATCAGCCCCAGCATTTT.

The chain recombines TRBV27 with TRBJ2-7; no reliable D call. In germline, CDR1 is MNHEY, CDR2 SMNVEV (reference sequence). V was trimmed by 3 bases and J by 7 bases, leaving 7 bases between them. CDR3 size: 11 residues. CDR3 protein: CASSFGFEQYF. In DNA, the CDR3 is TGTGCCAGCAGTTTTGGTTTTGAGCAGTACTTC.

The CDR3 sequence: CSVRTGDTQYF. CDR3 DNA sequence: TGCAGCGTCAGGACCGGGGATACGCAGTATTTT. The rearrangement uses TRBV29-1 and TRBJ2-3; no reliable D call. The CDR3 covers 11 residues. V lost 6 bases, J lost 6 bases, and 10 bases lay in between. CDR1 is SQVTM, CDR2 ANQGSEA, per germline.

This chain connects TRBV5-1 to TRBJ2-7; TRBD1 matches at 7 bases. CDR1 and CDR2 (germline): SGHRS, YFSETQ. This CDR3 is built from 15 residues. Trimming cost V 0 bases and J 0 bases; bases outside gene matches: 3. The CDR3 region is CASSLGGGYSYEQYF. The DNA for the CDR3 is TGCGCCAGCAGCTTGGGAGGGGGCTACTCCTACGAGCAGTACTTC.

The genes are TRBV6-5 and TRBJ1-1, with a possible D match to TRBD1 (6 bases). Trimming removed 5 bases at V and 9 bases at J, with 16 bases between. The V gene's germline CDR1 is MNHEY and CDR2 SVGAGI. The CDR3 runs 13 residues. The CDR3 here is CASSPGTRLKAFF. The CDR3 DNA follows: TGTGCCAGCAGTCCCGGGACAAGGCTGAAAGCTTTCTTT.

The chain is built from TRBV12-5 and TRBJ2-7; D uncertain. The V end was cut by 7 bases, the J end by 2 bases, with 9 bases between. Germline V CDR1 and CDR2: LGHNT, FRNRAP. This CDR3 has 12 amino acids. CDR3 in amino acids: CASERHTYEQYF. The CDR3 DNA follows: TGTGCTAGTGAGCGACACACCTACGAGCAGTACTTC. Supplemented by reference TRBV12-5 and TRBJ2-7, the full variable domain reads DARVTQTPRHKVTEMGQEVTMRCQPILGHNTVFWYRQTMMQGLELLAYFRNRAPLDDSGMPKDRFSAEMPDATLATLKIQPSEPRDSAVYFCASERHTYEQYFGPGTRLTVT.

J is TRBJ2-3 and V is TRBV7-3, with 8 bases fitting TRBD2. The CDR3 has 15 residues. V lost 5 bases to trimming and J lost 4 bases; unmatched junction nucleotides: 8. Germline V CDR1 and CDR2: SGHTA, FQGTGA. CDR3: CASSLSGMISDTQYF. The CDR3 nucleotides are TGTGCCAGCAGCCTTAGCGGGATGATTTCAGATACGCAGTATTTT.

This clone has only one observation. Just one base apart from a much larger clone, this may be a read error. The same CDR3 can be traced to other DNA sequences in this sample. DNA of the CDR3: TGTGCCTGTACAAGGGCTAGTTATAATGAGCAGTTCTTC. This codes for CACTRASYNEQFF. The chain recombines TRBV30 with TRBJ2-1; no clear D. The V end lost 6 bases, the J end lost 7 bases, and 16 bases lay between the germline ends. The CDR3 loop spans 13 amino acids. Germline V lookup: CDR1 GTSNPN, CDR2 SVGIG (reference sequence).

This chain connects TRBV2 to TRBJ2-1, with D perhaps TRBD2 (6 bases). The CDR3 covers 13 residues. CDR1 SNHLY and CDR2 FYNNEI come from the germline V gene. V was trimmed by 6 bases and J by 7 bases, leaving 13 bases between them. CDR3 sequence: CASRRFGGNEQFF. The CDR3 coding sequence is TGTGCCAGCAGGAGGTTCGGAGGGAATGAGCAGTTCTTC.

This chain joins TRBV9 and TRBJ2-3, with D perhaps given as TRBD1 or TRBD2 (5 bases each). The CDR3 length is 16 residues. In germline, CDR1 is SGDLS, CDR2 YYNGEE. V lost 0 bases and J lost 2, with 13 bases in between. CDR3 amino acids: CASSVGGAYHTDTQYF. CDR3 nucleotide sequence: TGTGCCAGCAGCGTAGGAGGGGCCTATCACACAGATACGCAGTATTTT.

This clone is a singleton in its sample. A single base separates this from a much larger clone, so it may be a read error. The J gene is TRBJ1-1, the V gene TRBV6-6; possibly TRBD1 for D (5 bases). The CDR3 spans 13 residues. Germline lookup yields CDR1 MNHNY and CDR2 SVGAGI (reference sequence). The V end lost 6 bases, the J end lost 0 bases, and 8 bases lay between the germline ends. The CDR3 bases are TGTGCCAGCAGCGCGACAGTGAACACTGAAGCTTTCTTT. Its protein is CASSATVNTEAFF.

The chain combines TRBV7-2 with TRBJ2-3; D is undetermined. CDR1 and CDR2 (germline): SGHTA, FQGNSA. The length of the CDR3 is 14 residues. The ends were cut back, 4 bases at V and 3 bases at J, with 11 bases in the middle. The CDR3 is CASSSSTITDTQYF. CDR3 in DNA: TGTGCCAGCAGCTCGTCGACGATTACAGATACGCAGTATTTT.

This sequence joins TRBV6-5 and TRBJ2-5, with TRBD1 matching 9 bases. Losses at the gene ends were 4 bases for V and 11 bases for J; bases not matched to a gene: 17. CDR1 is MNHEY, CDR2 SVGAGI, per germline. This CDR3 is built from 16 residues. The CDR3 nucleotides are TGTGCCAGCAGTTTTATACCGGGACAGGGCATGGGGGAGCAGTACTTC. It codes for CASSFIPGQGMGEQYF.

The chain joins TRBV27 to TRBJ1-4; the D gene is possibly TRBD1 (5 bases). Germline assignment: CDR1 MNHEY and CDR2 SMNVEV (reference sequence). CDR3 length equals 12 residues. The V end lost 6 bases, the J end lost 7 bases, and 9 bases lay between the germline ends. For the CDR3, the DNA is TGTGCCAGCAGAAGGGGTGGTGAAAAACTGTTTTTT. Protein product: CASRRGGEKLFF. The complete variable domain, with remaining parts taken from reference TRBV27 and TRBJ1-4, reads EAQVTQNPRYLITVTGKKLTVTCSQNMNHEYMSWYRQDPGLGLRQIYYSMNVEVTDKGDVPEGYKVSRKEKRNFPLILESPSPNQTSLYFCASRRGGEKLFFGSGTQLSVL.

V gene TRBV19 combines with J gene TRBJ2-5, with 11 bases matching TRBD2. The CDR3 loop spans 14 amino acids. Germline CDR1 and CDR2: LNHDA and SQIVND (reference sequence). V lost 10 bases and J lost 2; bases outside the gene matches: 6. In DNA, the CDR3 is TGTGCCACGGTAGCGGGAGGGCGGCAAGAGACCCAGTACTTC. This gives the protein CATVAGGRQETQYF.

The V gene is TRBV28, the J gene TRBJ2-2; D call uncertain. Per germline, CDR1 MDHEN and CDR2 SYDVKM. This CDR3 is built from 13 residues. Trimming took 6 bases from V and 6 from J, leaving 11 bases between them. In nucleotides, the CDR3 is TGTGCCAGCAGGTCTGAAGAGTCCGGGGAGCTGTTTTTT. It specifies CASRSEESGELFF.

The chain carries TRBV18 and TRBJ2-4, with D unclear. Trimming removed 4 bases from V and 2 bases from J, with 9 bases in between. Germline lookup yields CDR1 KGHSH and CDR2 LQKENI. The CDR3 is 14 amino acids. The CDR3 sequence: CASSRLGSKNIQYF. The DNA for the CDR3 is TGTGCCAGCTCACGTCTCGGGTCCAAAAACATTCAGTACTTC.

The chain recombines TRBV19 with TRBJ2-7, with 12 bases matching TRBD2. The CDR3 contains 16 residues. Germline CDR1 and CDR2: LNHDA and SQIVND (reference sequence). V dropped 5 bases and J dropped 0; count of bases not matched to a gene: 5. CDR3 loop: CASSGTLAGGSYEQYF. The CDR3 DNA sequence: TGTGCCAGTAGTGGGACACTAGCGGGAGGCTCCTACGAGCAGTACTTC.

The rearrangement joins TRBV7-9 to TRBJ2-7; the D call may be TRBD1 or TRBD2 (5 bases each). This CDR3 is built from 17 residues. Germline CDR1 is SEHNR and CDR2 is FQNEAQ (reference sequence). The V and J ends lost 5 bases and 2 bases respectively, with 22 bases between them. The CDR3 is CASSQEGPTEPTYEQYF. CDR3 coding DNA: TGTGCCAGCAGCCAAGAGGGGCCGACAGAGCCCACCTACGAGCAGTACTTC.

The chain employs TRBV2 and TRBJ1-5, with 10 bases aligning to TRBD1. V dropped 6 bases and J dropped 0; count of bases not matched to a gene: 11. Per the germline V gene, CDR1 is SNHLY and CDR2 is FYNNEI. There are 18 residues in the CDR3. In DNA, the CDR3 is TGTGCCAGCAGGGGGCGTGGGGACAGGGGATATAGCAATCAGCCCCAGCATTTT. Its protein is CASRGRGDRGYSNQPQHF.

The CDR3 nucleotides read TGTGCCAGCAGCGTAGCAACCCGCACAGATACGCAGTATTTT. This gives the protein CASSVATRTDTQYF. The J gene is TRBJ2-3, the V gene TRBV9, with D unresolved. Trimming pared 0 bases from V and 1 base from J, leaving 6 bases between. There are 14 residues in the CDR3. Germline loops: CDR1 SGDLS, CDR2 YYNGEE.

The rearrangement uses TRBV27 and TRBJ2-7; maybe TRBD1 (6 bases). CDR1 is MNHEY and CDR2 is SMNVEV in the germline V gene (reference sequence). The CDR3 totals 15 residues. The ends were cut back, 2 bases at V and 3 bases at J, with 14 bases in the middle. The chain's CDR3 is CASSLTWQGHYEQYF. CDR3 nucleotide sequence: TGTGCCAGCAGTTTAACTTGGCAGGGGCACTACGAGCAGTACTTC.

The sample holds a few counts of this clone. This is likely an artifact of a read error, given a far larger clone one base away. The rearrangement joins TRBV30 to TRBJ2-1, with a tentative D call TRBD2 (6 bases). Germline lookup yields CDR1 GTSNPN and CDR2 SVGIG (reference sequence). The CDR3 extends over 13 amino acids. The CDR3 here is CVWSTWSGLEQFF. The CDR3 DNA is TGTGTCTGGAGTACTTGGAGCGGGCTTGAGCAGTTCTTC.